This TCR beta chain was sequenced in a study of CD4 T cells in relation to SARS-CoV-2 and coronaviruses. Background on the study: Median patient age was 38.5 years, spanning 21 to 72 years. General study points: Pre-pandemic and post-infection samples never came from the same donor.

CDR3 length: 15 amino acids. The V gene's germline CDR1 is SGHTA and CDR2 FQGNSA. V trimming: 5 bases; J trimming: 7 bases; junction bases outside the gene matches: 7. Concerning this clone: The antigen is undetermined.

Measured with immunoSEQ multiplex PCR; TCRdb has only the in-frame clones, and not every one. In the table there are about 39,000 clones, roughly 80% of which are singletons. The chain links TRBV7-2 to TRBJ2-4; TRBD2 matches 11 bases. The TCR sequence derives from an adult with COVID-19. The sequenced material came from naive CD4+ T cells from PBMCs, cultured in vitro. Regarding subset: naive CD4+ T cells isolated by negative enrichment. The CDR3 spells CASSILAGEGNIQYF. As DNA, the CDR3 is TGTGCCAGCAGCATACTAGCGGGAGAGGGGAACATTCAGTACTTC. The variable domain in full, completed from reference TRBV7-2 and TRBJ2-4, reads GAGVSQSPSNKVTEKGKDVELRCDPISGHTALYWYRQSLGQGLEFLIYFQGNSAPDKSGLPSDRFSAERTGGSVSTLTIQRTQQEDSAVYLCASSILAGEGNIQYFGAGTRLSVL.